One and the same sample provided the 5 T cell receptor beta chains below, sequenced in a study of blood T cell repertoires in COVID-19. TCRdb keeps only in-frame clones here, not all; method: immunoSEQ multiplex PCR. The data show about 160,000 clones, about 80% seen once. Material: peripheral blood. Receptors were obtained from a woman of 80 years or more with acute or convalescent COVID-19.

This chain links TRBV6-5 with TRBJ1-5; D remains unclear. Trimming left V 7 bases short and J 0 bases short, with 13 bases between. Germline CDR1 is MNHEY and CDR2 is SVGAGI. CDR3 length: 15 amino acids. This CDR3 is CASKRVEYSNQPQHF. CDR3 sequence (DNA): TGTGCCAGCAAACGGGTCGAATATAGCAATCAGCCCCAGCATTTT.

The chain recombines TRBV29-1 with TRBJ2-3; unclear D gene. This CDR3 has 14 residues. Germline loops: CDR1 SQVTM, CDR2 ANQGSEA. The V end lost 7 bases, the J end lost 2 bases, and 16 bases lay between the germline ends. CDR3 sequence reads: CSGLVALITDTQYF. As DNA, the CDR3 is TGCAGCGGTCTTGTGGCCCTGATCACAGATACGCAGTATTTT.

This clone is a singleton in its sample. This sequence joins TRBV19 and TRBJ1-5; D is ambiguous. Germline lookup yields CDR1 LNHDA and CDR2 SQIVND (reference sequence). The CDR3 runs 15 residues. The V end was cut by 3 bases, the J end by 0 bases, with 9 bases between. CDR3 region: CASSIGGYSNQPQHF. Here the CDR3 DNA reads TGTGCCAGTAGTATTGGCGGGTATAGCAATCAGCCCCAGCATTTT.

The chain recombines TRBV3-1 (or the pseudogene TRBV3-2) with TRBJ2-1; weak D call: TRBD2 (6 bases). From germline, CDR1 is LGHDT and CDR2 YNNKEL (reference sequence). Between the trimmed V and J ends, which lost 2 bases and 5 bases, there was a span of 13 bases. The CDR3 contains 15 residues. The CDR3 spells CASSQSPRTNNEQFF. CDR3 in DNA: TGTGCCAGCAGCCAATCTCCGAGGACTAACAATGAGCAGTTCTTC.

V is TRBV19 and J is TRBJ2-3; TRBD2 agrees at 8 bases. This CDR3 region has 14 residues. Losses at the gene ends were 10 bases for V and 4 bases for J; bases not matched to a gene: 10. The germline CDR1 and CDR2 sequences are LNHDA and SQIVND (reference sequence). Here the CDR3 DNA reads TGTGCCACTCGAAGGGGGACTAGTTCAGATACGCAGTATTTT. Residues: CATRRGTSSDTQYF.